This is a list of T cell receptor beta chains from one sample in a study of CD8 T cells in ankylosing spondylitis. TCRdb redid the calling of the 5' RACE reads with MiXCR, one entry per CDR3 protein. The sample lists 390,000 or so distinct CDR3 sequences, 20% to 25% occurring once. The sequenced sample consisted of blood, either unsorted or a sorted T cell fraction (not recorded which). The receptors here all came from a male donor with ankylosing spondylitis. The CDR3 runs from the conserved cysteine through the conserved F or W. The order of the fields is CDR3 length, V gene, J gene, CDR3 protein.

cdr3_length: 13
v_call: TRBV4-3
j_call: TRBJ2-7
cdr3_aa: CASSRLAGYEQYF

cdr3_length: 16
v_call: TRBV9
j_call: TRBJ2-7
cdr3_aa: CASSVGGRDSWSEQYF

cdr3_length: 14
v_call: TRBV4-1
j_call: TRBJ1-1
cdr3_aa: CASSRLGAEVAAFF

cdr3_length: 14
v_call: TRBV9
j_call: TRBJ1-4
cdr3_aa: CASSIGTSNEKLFF

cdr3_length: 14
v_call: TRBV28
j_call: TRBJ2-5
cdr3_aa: CASTRDRGLETQYF

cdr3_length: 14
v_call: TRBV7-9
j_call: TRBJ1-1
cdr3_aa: CASSFSGSHGGAFF

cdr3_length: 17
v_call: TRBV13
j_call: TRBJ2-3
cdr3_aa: CASSWQTGQGFPDTQYF

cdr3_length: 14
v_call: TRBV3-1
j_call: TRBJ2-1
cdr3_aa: CASSQFGRANEQFF

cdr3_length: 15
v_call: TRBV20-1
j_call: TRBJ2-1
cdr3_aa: CSAREQLAEGNEQFF

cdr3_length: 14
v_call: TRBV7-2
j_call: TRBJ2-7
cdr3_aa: CASSLGLGPYEQYF

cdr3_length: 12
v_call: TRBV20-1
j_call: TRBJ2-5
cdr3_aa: CSARGIRETQYF

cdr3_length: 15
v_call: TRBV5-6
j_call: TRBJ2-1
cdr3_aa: CASSLVDRIPNEQFF

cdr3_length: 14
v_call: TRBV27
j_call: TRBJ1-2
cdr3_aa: CASSLGQGALGYTF

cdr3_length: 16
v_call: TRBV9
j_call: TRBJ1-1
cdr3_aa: CASSVDGTLGGTEAFF

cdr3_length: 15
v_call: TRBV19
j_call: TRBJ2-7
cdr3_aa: CASSTTDTGTYEQYF

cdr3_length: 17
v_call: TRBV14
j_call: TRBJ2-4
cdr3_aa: CASSPSHRGPGKNIQYF

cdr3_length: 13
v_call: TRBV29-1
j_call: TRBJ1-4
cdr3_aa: CSGQEATNEKLFF

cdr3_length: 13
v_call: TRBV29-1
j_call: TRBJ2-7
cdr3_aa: CSVSLADAYEQYF

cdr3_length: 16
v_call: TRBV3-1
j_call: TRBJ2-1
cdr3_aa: CASSLIRASDYNEQFF

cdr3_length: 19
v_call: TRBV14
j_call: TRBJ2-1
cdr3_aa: CASSLPGLAGGRSYNEQFF

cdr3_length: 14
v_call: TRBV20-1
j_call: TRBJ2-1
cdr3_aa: CSARSLRSYNEQFF

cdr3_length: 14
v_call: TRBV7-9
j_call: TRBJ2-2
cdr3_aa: CASSPLGFTGELFF

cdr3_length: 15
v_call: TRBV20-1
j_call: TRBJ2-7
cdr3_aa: CSASTLREGRGEQYF

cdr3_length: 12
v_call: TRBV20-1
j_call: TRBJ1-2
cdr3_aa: CSALDARYGYTF

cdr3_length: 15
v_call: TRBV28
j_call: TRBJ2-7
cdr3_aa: CASRLADRIAYEQYF

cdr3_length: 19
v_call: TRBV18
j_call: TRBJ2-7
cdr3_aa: CASSPGLGAGGVQGHEQYF

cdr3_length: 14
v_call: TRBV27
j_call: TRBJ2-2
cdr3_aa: CATGQGRSTGELFF

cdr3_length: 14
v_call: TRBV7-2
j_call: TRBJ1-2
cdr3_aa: CASSLGRLNYGYTF

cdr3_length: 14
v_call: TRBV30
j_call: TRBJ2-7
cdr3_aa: CAWSVLAGAHEQYF

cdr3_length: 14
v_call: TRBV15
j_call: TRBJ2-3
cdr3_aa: CATSRDGDTDTQYF

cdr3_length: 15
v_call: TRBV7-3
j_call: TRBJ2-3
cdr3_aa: CASSATGTKTDTQYF

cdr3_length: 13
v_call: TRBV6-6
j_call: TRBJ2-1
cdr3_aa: CASRKGPYNEQFF

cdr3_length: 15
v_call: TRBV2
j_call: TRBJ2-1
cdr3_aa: CASSETSGIANEQFF

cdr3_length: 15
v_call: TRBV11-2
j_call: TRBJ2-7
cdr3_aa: CASGKYRDEVYEQYF

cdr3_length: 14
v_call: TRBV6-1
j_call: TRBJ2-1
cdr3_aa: CASSEGGASYEQFF

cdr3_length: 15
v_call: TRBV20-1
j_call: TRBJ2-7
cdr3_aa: CSARGGLAGYYEQYF

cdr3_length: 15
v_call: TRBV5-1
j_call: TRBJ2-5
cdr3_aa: CASSFGAGGVETQYF

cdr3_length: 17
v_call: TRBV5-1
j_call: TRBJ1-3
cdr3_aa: CASCQGDGALAGNTIYF

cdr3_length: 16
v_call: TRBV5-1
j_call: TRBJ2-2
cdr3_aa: CASSELGGSHTGELFF

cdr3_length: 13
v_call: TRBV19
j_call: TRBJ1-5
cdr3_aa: CASSKTVDQPQHF

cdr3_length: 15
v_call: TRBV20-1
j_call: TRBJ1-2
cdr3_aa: CSASGWGGGNYGYTF

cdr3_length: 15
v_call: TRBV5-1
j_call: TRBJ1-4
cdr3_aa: CASTTTGTTNEKLFF

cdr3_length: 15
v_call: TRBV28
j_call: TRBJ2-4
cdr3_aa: CASSLTEAAKNIQYF

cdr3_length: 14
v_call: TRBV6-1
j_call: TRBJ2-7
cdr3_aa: CASGTQGETYEQYF

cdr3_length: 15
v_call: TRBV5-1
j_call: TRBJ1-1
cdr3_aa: CASRHSGRAVTEAFF

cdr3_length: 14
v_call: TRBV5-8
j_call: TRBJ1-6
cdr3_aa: CASSRDFTGSPLHF

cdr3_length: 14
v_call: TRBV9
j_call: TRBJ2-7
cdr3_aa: CASSVGTGYDEQYF

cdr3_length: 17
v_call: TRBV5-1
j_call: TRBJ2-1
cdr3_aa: CASSQDLQGSRGMGQFF

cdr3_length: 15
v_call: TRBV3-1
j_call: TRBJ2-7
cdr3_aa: CASSDPAGALYEQYF

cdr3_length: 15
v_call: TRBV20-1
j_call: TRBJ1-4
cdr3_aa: CSARPPTGGDEKLFF

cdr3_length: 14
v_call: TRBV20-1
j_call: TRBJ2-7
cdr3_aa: CSAPGTGGTYEQYF

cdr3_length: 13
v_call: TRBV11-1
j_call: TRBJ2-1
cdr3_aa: CATRTRAGHEQFF

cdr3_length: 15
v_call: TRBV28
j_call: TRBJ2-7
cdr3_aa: CASSRPGQGIYEQYF

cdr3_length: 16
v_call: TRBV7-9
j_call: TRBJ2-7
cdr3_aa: CASSFAGTSVSYEQYF

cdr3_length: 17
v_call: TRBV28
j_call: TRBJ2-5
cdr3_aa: CASSSPSIPGGGETQYF

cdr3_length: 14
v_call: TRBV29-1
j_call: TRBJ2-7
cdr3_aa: CSVGPRQGAYEQYF

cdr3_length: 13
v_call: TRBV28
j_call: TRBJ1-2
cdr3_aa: CALNRGTGGGYTF

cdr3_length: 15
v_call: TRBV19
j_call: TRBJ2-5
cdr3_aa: CASSIGSGDGETQYF

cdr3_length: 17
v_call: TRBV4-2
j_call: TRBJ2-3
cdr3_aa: CASSQLTGGFAGDTQYF

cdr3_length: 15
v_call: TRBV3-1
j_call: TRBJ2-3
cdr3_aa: CASSLGTSGTDTQYF